This is a list of T cell receptor beta chains from one sample in a study of post-analysis software for immune sequencing data. Via MiXCR, TCRdb re-called the PCR reads, giving one row per CDR3 protein. The sample lists 500,000 to 600,000 distinct CDR3 sequences; roughly 47% were seen once. Specimen: blood. These receptors were taken from a girl under 18 with multiple sclerosis. CDR3s include the opening cysteine and the closing phenylalanine or tryptophan. Fields, in order: clone size, J gene, D gene, V gene, CDR3 DNA, CDR3 protein. D genes are given only for firm matches. Rows give clone size only sometimes, using once, few, many, or a class for an expanded clone.

>.|TRBJ2-3|TRBD2|TRBV11-2
TGTGCCAGCAGGCATACTAGCGGGACTACAGATACGCAGTATTTT
CASRHTSGTTDTQYF
>.|TRBJ2-4|TRBD2|TRBV5-6
TGTGCCAGCAGCGGCGGGGGTGGCATTCAGTACTTC
CASSGGGGIQYF
>few|TRBJ2-5|TRBD1|TRBV29-1
TGCAGCGTTGTATTGAGACAGGGATACCAAGAGACCCAGTACTTC
CSVVLRQGYQETQYF
>.|TRBJ1-2|.|TRBV12-3/TRBV12-4
TGTGTCAGCAGTTTAACGAGGGGATATGGCTACACCTTC
CVSSLTRGYGYTF
>.|TRBJ2-7|.|TRBV10-1
TGCGCCAGCAGCGAGGGACGAACCTACGAGCAGTACTTC
CASSEGRTYEQYF
>.|TRBJ1-6|.|TRBV5-6
TGTGCCAGCAGCTTGGGCAGTTTTAATTCACCCCTCCACTTT
CASSLGSFNSPLHF
>once|TRBJ2-7|.|TRBV7-9
TGTGCCAGCAGCTTACCCCGGGACGGACGGGGCGAGCAGTACTTC
CASSLPRDGRGEQYF
>.|TRBJ1-5|.|TRBV4-2
TGTGCCAGCAGCCAAGAGGGGTTGGAACAGCCCCAGCATTTT
CASSQEGLEQPQHF
>.|TRBJ2-1|.|TRBV3-1
TGTGCCAGCAGCCACCTTCCGTTCGGTGCGGAGTCCTACAATGAGCAGTTCTTC
CASSHLPFGAESYNEQFF
>few|TRBJ2-3|TRBD1|TRBV12-3/TRBV12-4
TGTGCCAGCAGTTTGACAGGGTCAGATACGCAGTATTTT
CASSLTGSDTQYF
>.|TRBJ2-5|.|TRBV6-6
TGTGCCAGCAGCCATCCGGGGAGCCTGGAGACCCAGTACTTC
CASSHPGSLETQYF
>.|TRBJ1-2|.|TRBV5-1
TGCGCCAGCAGCTTGGATCCAGGGCGGTATGGCTACACCTTC
CASSLDPGRYGYTF
>few|TRBJ2-7|.|TRBV28
TGTGCCAGCAGTTTACCGGCAGGGAGTCACGAGCAGTACTTC
CASSLPAGSHEQYF
>.|TRBJ1-2|.|TRBV29-1
TGCAGCGGCGACCCACCCGGGGCTAACTATGGCTACACCTTC
CSGDPPGANYGYTF
>.|TRBJ2-2|TRBD1|TRBV12-3/TRBV12-4
TGTGCCAGCAGTGAGACAGGGCGGACCGGGGAGCTGTTTTTT
CASSETGRTGELFF
>.|TRBJ1-5|TRBD1|TRBV10-3
TGTGCCATCAGTGAACTACAGGGGGGAAACCAGCCCCAGCATTTT
CAISELQGGNQPQHF
>.|TRBJ1-2|.|TRBV5-6
TGTGCCAGCAGCCCCCGGGACGGGGCTAACTATGGCTACACCTTC
CASSPRDGANYGYTF
>.|TRBJ1-2|TRBD1|TRBV20-1
TGCAGTGCTAGAGCCGTCCAGGGGGCAAGCTATGGCTACACCTTC
CSARAVQGASYGYTF
>.|TRBJ2-7|.|TRBV5-1
TGCGCCAGCAGCTTGCCGGACCACGAGCAGTACTTC
CASSLPDHEQYF
>.|TRBJ2-3|TRBD2|TRBV7-8
TGTGCCAGCAGCTACCGGGAGGGGCTCACAGATACGCAGTATTTT
CASSYREGLTDTQYF
>.|TRBJ1-1|TRBD1|TRBV5-1
TGCGCCAGCAACCAGGGGGACATGAACACTGAAGCTTTCTTT
CASNQGDMNTEAFF
>few|TRBJ2-1|.|TRBV29-1
TGCAGCGAATCCGGGAGTGACAATGAGCAGTTCTTC
CSESGSDNEQFF
>.|TRBJ2-7|.|TRBV5-1
TGCGCCAGCAGCTTGGTAGGCGGACACAGGGTCGAGCAGTACTTC
CASSLVGGHRVEQYF
>.|TRBJ1-2|TRBD1|TRBV7-9
TGTGCCAGCAGCTCCATAGACAGGGGTAATGGCTACACCTTC
CASSSIDRGNGYTF
>.|TRBJ2-3|TRBD2|TRBV13
TGTGCCAGCAGCACTCGGGACCGCAGGAGAGCGGGAGTTCCCACAGATACGCAGTATTTT
CASSTRDRRRAGVPTDTQYF
>.|TRBJ2-1|TRBD2|TRBV12-3/TRBV12-4
TGTGCCAGCAGATCAGCGGGAGGCTACAATGAGCAGTTCTTC
CASRSAGGYNEQFF
>.|TRBJ2-1|TRBD2|TRBV12-3/TRBV12-4
TGTGCCAGCAGCGGGGACTATGGGTCTTACAATGAGCAGTTCTTC
CASSGDYGSYNEQFF
>.|TRBJ1-2|TRBD1|TRBV5-6
TGTGCCAGCAGCTTATCCCAGGACAGGGAAGACTATGGCTACACCTTC
CASSLSQDREDYGYTF
>.|TRBJ1-6|.|TRBV7-2
TGTGCCAGCAGCTTTACAGGGAATAATTCACCCCTCCACTTT
CASSFTGNNSPLHF
>.|TRBJ1-2|TRBD1|TRBV27
TGTGCCAGCAGTCCTGGGACAGGGCGCTATGGCTACACCTTC
CASSPGTGRYGYTF
>.|TRBJ2-5|TRBD1|TRBV3-1
TGTGCCAGCAGCCAACGAAGGGGGCGAGAGACCCAGTACTTC
CASSQRRGRETQYF
>few|TRBJ2-1|TRBD2|TRBV4-1
TGCGCCAGCAGCCGAGGACTAGCGGGAGCAGGTGAGCAGTTCTTC
CASSRGLAGAGEQFF
>.|TRBJ1-2|.|TRBV6-2/TRBV6-3
TGTGCCAGCAGTTACTGGAAGCTCTATGGCTACACCTTC
CASSYWKLYGYTF
>.|TRBJ2-7|.|TRBV7-9
TGTGCCAGCAGCGACCGGGGCCGCAGGGTCACCTACGAGCAGTACTTC
CASSDRGRRVTYEQYF
>few|TRBJ2-7|.|TRBV5-1
TGCGCCAGCAACGTAGGAGCAGGGGCAATCTACGAGCAGTACTTC
CASNVGAGAIYEQYF
>.|TRBJ2-3|TRBD2|TRBV20-1
TGCAGTGCCACTAGCGGGGCAGATACGCAGTATTTT
CSATSGADTQYF
>many|TRBJ2-7|TRBD2|TRBV12-3/TRBV12-4
TGTGCCAGCAGTTCCGAGGGAGGGACCTACGAGCAGTACTTC
CASSSEGGTYEQYF
>.|TRBJ1-2|.|TRBV6-6
TGTGCCAGCAGTTATCAGGACCGCTATGGCTACACCTTC
CASSYQDRYGYTF
>once|TRBJ2-7|.|TRBV5-1
TGCGCCAGCGGATGGGGGGATACGGTCATCTCCTACGAGCAGTACTTC
CASGWGDTVISYEQYF
>many|TRBJ2-4|.|TRBV3-1
TGTGCCAGCAGCCAAATAACGGGACTTCGGACCAAAAACATTCAGTACTTC
CASSQITGLRTKNIQYF
>.|TRBJ2-5|.|TRBV3-1
TGTGCCAGCAGCCAAGAGGGCCGAGGCGGGGGCCCGGAGACCCAGTACTTC
CASSQEGRGGGPETQYF
>.|TRBJ1-1|.|TRBV29-1
TGCAGCGTTGATTTGGGTATGAACACTGAAGCTTTCTTT
CSVDLGMNTEAFF
>.|TRBJ1-5|TRBD1|TRBV12-3/TRBV12-4
TGTGCCAGCAGTGCTACAGGGGCGAGCAATCAGCCCCAGCATTTT
CASSATGASNQPQHF